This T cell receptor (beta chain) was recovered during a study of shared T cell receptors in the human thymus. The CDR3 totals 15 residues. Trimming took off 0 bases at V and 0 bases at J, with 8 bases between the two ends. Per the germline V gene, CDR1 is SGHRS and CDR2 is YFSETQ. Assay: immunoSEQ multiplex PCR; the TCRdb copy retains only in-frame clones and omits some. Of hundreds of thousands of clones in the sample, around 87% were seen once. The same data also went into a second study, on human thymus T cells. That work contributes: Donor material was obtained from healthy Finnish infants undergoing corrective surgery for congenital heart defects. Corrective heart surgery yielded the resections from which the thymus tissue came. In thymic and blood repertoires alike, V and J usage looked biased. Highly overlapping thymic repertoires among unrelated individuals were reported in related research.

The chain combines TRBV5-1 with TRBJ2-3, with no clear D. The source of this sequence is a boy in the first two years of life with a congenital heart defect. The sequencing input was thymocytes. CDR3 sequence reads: CASSLVGYSTDTQYF. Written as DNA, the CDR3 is TGCGCCAGCAGCTTGGTGGGCTATAGCACAGATACGCAGTATTTT.